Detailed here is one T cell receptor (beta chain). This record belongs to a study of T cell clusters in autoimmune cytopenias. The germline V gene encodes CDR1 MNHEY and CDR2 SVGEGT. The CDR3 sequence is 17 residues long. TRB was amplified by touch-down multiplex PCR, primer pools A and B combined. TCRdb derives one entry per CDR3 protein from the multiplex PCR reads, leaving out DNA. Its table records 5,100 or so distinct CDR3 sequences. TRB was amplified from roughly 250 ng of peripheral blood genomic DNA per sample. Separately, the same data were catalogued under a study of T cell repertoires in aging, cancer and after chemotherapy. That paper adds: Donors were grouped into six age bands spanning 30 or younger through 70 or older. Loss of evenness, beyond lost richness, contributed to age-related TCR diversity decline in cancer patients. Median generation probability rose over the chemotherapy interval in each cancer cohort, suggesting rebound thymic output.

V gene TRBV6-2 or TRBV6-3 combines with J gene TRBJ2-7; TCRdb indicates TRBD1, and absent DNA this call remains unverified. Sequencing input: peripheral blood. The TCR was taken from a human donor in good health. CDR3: CASRKGISGGPSYEQYF.